A single sample gave rise to the 32 T cell receptor beta chains below, sequenced in a study of OX40 agonist ivuxolimab in advanced cancers. The table came from immunoSEQ multiplex PCR; TCRdb's copy has only in-frame clones and leaves some out. This table has 75,000 to 100,000 clones, roughly 91% appearing once. The sequencing used CD4+ or CD8+ T cells sorted from blood, collected in a trial of the OX40 agonist ivuxolimab. The receptors stem from an adult with an advanced solid tumor such as melanoma, head and neck, liver or kidney cancer.

The chain joins TRBV19 to TRBJ1-1, with a tentative D call TRBD1 (6 bases). From germline, CDR1 is LNHDA and CDR2 SQIVND (reference sequence). The CDR3 has 15 residues. V was trimmed by 7 bases and J by 7 bases, leaving 22 bases between them. The CDR3 DNA sequence: TGTGCCAGTACCTATTTCCTAAGGGGAGGGGGTGAAGCTTTCTTT. This gives the protein CASTYFLRGGGEAFF.

The gene calls are TRBV19 and TRBJ2-7; TRBD2 is a possible D gene (7 bases). Germline CDR1 LNHDA, CDR2 SQIVND (reference sequence). The ends were cut back, 4 bases at V and 1 base at J, with 11 bases in the middle. The CDR3 length is 14 residues. The CDR3 region has the DNA TGTGCCAGTAGTACACAGGGAGGGTCCTACGAGCAGTACTTC. Amino acids: CASSTQGGSYEQYF.

V usage is TRBV6-1 and J usage is TRBJ1-1; no reliable D call. The CDR3 loop spans 11 amino acids. CDR1 is MNHNS, CDR2 SASEGT, per germline. V was pared by 8 bases and J by 5 bases, with 9 bases between. The CDR3 region is CASQFNTEAFF. The DNA of the CDR3 is TGTGCCAGCCAGTTTAATACTGAAGCTTTCTTT.

The V gene is TRBV5-1, the J gene TRBJ1-2; D uncertain. From germline, CDR1 is SGHRS and CDR2 YFSETQ. The CDR3 has 13 amino acids. Trimming left V 4 bases short and J 2 bases short, with 9 bases between. CDR3 loop: CASSPAGNYGYTF. The CDR3 DNA reads as TGCGCCAGCAGCCCCGCCGGCAACTATGGCTACACCTTC.

This chain links TRBV5-5 with TRBJ1-5; D gene unclear. The germline CDR1 and CDR2 sequences are SGHKS and YYEKEE (reference sequence). CDR3 size: 13 residues. Trimming pared 0 bases from V and 5 bases from J, leaving 6 bases between. In DNA form, the CDR3 reads TGTGCCAGCAGCTTGGACGGAGATCAGCCCCAGCATTTT. It translates to CASSLDGDQPQHF.

The chain is built from TRBV19 and TRBJ1-6; unclear D gene. Germline assignment: CDR1 LNHDA and CDR2 SQIVND (reference sequence). This CDR3 spans 13 amino acids. Between the trimmed V and J ends, which lost 7 bases and 5 bases, there was a span of 9 bases. CDR3 in DNA: TGTGCCAGTAAGGCTTGGGATAATTCACCCCTCCACTTT. The encoded protein is CASKAWDNSPLHF.

CDR3 nucleotide sequence: TGTGCCAGCAGGGCCCCGGGGCCAGACGAGCAGTACTTC. As protein: CASRAPGPDEQYF. The V call is TRBV2, the J call TRBJ2-7; D tentatively fits TRBD1 or TRBD2 (5 bases each). Germline V CDR1 and CDR2: SNHLY, FYNNEI. The CDR3 consists of 13 residues. Trimming removed 6 bases from V and 5 bases from J, with 14 bases in between.

This clone has more than one count but fewer than ten. The V call is TRBV28, the J call TRBJ1-1, with TRBD1 as a possible D gene (5 bases). The CDR3 is 14 residues long. V dropped 4 bases and J dropped 0 bases, with 9 bases sitting between them. Germline lookup yields CDR1 MDHEN and CDR2 SYDVKM. This chain's CDR3 is CASSSGQMNTEAFF. The CDR3 nucleotides are TGTGCCAGCAGTTCTGGACAAATGAACACTGAAGCTTTCTTT.

This clone came up a few times. This chain links TRBV2 with TRBJ2-2, with D possibly being TRBD1 (6 bases). Trimming removed 4 bases from V and 4 bases from J, with 10 bases in between. Germline-derived CDR1 and CDR2 are SNHLY and FYNNEI. The length of the CDR3 is 14 residues. CDR3 DNA: TGTGCCAGCAGTGGTCGCAGGGGCACCGGGGAGCTGTTTTTT. It codes for CASSGRRGTGELFF.

This clone has only a few counts. V and J are TRBV10-3 and TRBJ2-7; the D is unclear. Germline V gene lookup returns CDR1 ENHRY and CDR2 SYGVKD. The CDR3 length is 13 residues. V lost 4 bases, J lost 0 bases, and 7 bases lay in between. This CDR3 is CAISVAGSYEQYF. CDR3 bases: TGTGCCATCAGTGTGGCAGGCTCCTACGAGCAGTACTTC.

The chain recombines TRBV19 with TRBJ2-2, with 10 bases identical to TRBD2. The CDR3 covers 16 residues. V gave up 0 bases and J gave up 3 bases; unmatched junction bases: 1. The germline CDR1 and CDR2 sequences are LNHDA and SQIVND (reference sequence). The CDR3 loop reads CASSIEAGGHTGELFF. CDR3 sequence (DNA): TGTGCCAGTAGTATAGAAGCGGGGGGGCACACCGGGGAGCTGTTTTTT.

The gene calls are TRBV5-1 and TRBJ2-5, with TRBD1 as a possible D gene (6 bases). Trimming took 1 base from V and 1 from J, leaving 11 bases between them. Germline V gene data show CDR1 as SGHRS and CDR2 as YFSETQ. The CDR3 is 15 residues long. Written as DNA, the CDR3 is TGCGCCAGCAGCTTGACCAGGGGAACCCAAGAGACCCAGTACTTC. Protein sequence: CASSLTRGTQETQYF.

J is TRBJ1-2 and V is TRBV28, with D possibly TRBD1 on 6 matching bases. The CDR3 totals 16 residues. CDR1 and CDR2 (germline): MDHEN, SYDVKM. V lost 4 bases and J lost 2, with 17 bases in between. This chain's CDR3 is CASSSPTEGENYGYTF. The CDR3 nucleotides read TGTGCCAGCAGTTCCCCAACAGAGGGGGAGAACTATGGCTACACCTTC.

V is TRBV19 and J is TRBJ2-1, with TRBD2 matching over 9 bases. V shed 3 bases, J shed 3 bases, and the junction held 3 bases outside the gene matches. The CDR3 loop spans 15 amino acids. Germline CDR1 and CDR2: LNHDA and SQIVND (reference sequence). The CDR3 here is CASSIQAGGYNEQFF. The CDR3 region has the DNA TGTGCCAGTAGTATCCAAGCGGGGGGCTACAATGAGCAGTTCTTC.

This clone was counted a few times. This chain uses TRBV5-4 with TRBJ2-2, with D uncertain. The CDR3 runs to 12 residues. Between the trimmed V and J ends, which lost 3 bases and 3 bases, there was a span of 3 bases. Germline values: CDR1 SGHNT, CDR2 YYREEE (reference sequence). CDR3 sequence (DNA): TGTGCCAGCAGCTACGACACCGGGGAGCTGTTTTTT. Translating it yields CASSYDTGELFF. Using reference TRBV5-4 and TRBJ2-2 for the parts outside the CDR3, the full variable domain is ETGVTQSPTHLIKTRGQQVTLRCSSQSGHNTVSWYQQALGQGPQFIFQYYREEENGRGNFPPRFSGLQFPNYSSELNVNALELDDSALYLCASSYDTGELFFGEGSRLTVL.

The sample holds one count of this clone. The CDR3 loop reads CASSSRDVSGYTF. The DNA of the CDR3 is TGTGCCAGCAGTTCCCGGGACGTCTCGGGCTACACCTTC. The V call is TRBV27, the J call TRBJ1-2; possibly TRBD1 for D (5 bases). Trimming stripped 4 bases from V and 8 bases from J, with 14 bases between. CDR1 and CDR2 (germline): MNHEY, SMNVEV (reference sequence). CDR3 length: 13 residues.

This clone has only one observation. The chain links TRBV29-1 to TRBJ2-5; possibly TRBD1 or TRBD2 for D (5 bases each). The closer fit of TRBJ2-7 to the DNA end suggests the J call may be wrong. Germline CDR1 is SQVTM and CDR2 is ANQGSEA. This CDR3 contains 11 residues. Here the CDR3 reads CSVADSGEQYF. CDR3 coding DNA: TGCAGCGTTGCCGACAGCGGCGAGCAGTACTTC.

The chain carries TRBV10-1 and TRBJ2-3; D is ambiguous. Per the germline V gene, CDR1 is WNHNN and CDR2 is SYGVQD (reference sequence). V was trimmed by 0 bases and J by 3 bases, leaving 7 bases between them. The CDR3 loop spans 14 amino acids. CDR3 sequence: CASSESRSTDTQYF. The CDR3 region has the DNA TGCGCCAGCAGTGAGTCTCGGTCTACAGATACGCAGTATTTT.

This clone was detected only a few times. This chain uses TRBV6-5 with TRBJ2-2; D not certain. There are 12 residues in the CDR3. Germline lookup yields CDR1 MNHEY and CDR2 SVGAGI. V was shortened by 0 bases and J by 6 bases, with 2 bases between the two germline ends. Here the CDR3 DNA reads TGTGCCAGCAGTTACTCGGCCGGGGAGCTGTTTTTT. Translation gives CASSYSAGELFF.

V is TRBV2 and J is TRBJ2-7; TRBD2 matches at 8 bases. J was trimmed by 3 bases and V by 4 bases; bases with no gene match: 8. Germline assignment: CDR1 SNHLY and CDR2 FYNNEI. The CDR3 covers 15 residues. CDR3 region: CASSGNSGNRYEQYF. The CDR3 DNA reads as TGTGCCAGCAGTGGGAATAGCGGGAACCGCTACGAGCAGTACTTC.

V and J are TRBV7-2 and TRBJ2-5, with D tentatively TRBD1 (7 bases). The germline V gene has CDR1 SGHTA and CDR2 FQGNSA. V lost 7 bases and J lost 5, with 14 bases in between. This CDR3 region has 13 residues. The CDR3 loop reads CASNQGGVETQYF. The DNA of the CDR3 is TGTGCCAGCAACCAGGGGGGCGTTGAGACCCAGTACTTC.

This sequence joins TRBV7-9 and TRBJ2-7; D perhaps matches TRBD2 (6 bases). Trimming took 5 bases from V and 3 from J, leaving 17 bases between them. Germline V gene sequence: CDR1 SEHNR, CDR2 FQNEAQ (reference sequence). The CDR3 spans 15 residues. The CDR3 here is CASSQGASVGYEQYF. The CDR3 DNA follows: TGTGCCAGCAGCCAAGGCGCTAGCGTCGGCTACGAGCAGTACTTC.

CDR3 bases: TGCAGCGTTGACCTGGGACAGGGAACAGATACGCAGTATTTT. It specifies CSVDLGQGTDTQYF. V usage is TRBV29-1 and J usage is TRBJ2-3; 9 bases map to TRBD1. CDR1 SQVTM and CDR2 ANQGSEA come from the germline V gene. There are 14 residues in the CDR3. Trimming took 3 bases from V and 3 from J; bases not matched to a gene: 4.

The chain combines TRBV27 with TRBJ1-1, with D possibly matching TRBD1 (5 bases). Trimming stripped 7 bases from V and 1 base from J, with 7 bases between. The CDR3 runs 12 residues. Germline loops: CDR1 MNHEY, CDR2 SMNVEV (reference sequence). The CDR3 here is CASKGANTEAFF. The DNA for the CDR3 is TGTGCCAGCAAAGGGGCGAACACTGAAGCTTTCTTT.

The genes are TRBV28 and TRBJ1-1, with a possible D match to TRBD1 (5 bases). V dropped 7 bases and J dropped 2 bases, with 14 bases sitting between them. This CDR3 contains 14 residues. Germline V gene data show CDR1 as MDHEN and CDR2 as SYDVKM. CDR3 sequence: CASNEDTINTEAFF. The CDR3 DNA sequence: TGTGCCAGCAATGAGGACACAATTAACACTGAAGCTTTCTTT.

The chain recombines TRBV4-1 with TRBJ2-1; D gene uncertain. CDR1 and CDR2 from the germline V gene are MGHRA and YSYEKL. V was shortened by 0 bases and J by 2 bases, with 11 bases between the two germline ends. This CDR3 is 16 amino acids long. The CDR3 nucleotides read TGCGCCAGCAGCCAAGATAGAACGGCCACCTACAATGAGCAGTTCTTC. This gives the protein CASSQDRTATYNEQFF.

This clone appeared once. This rearrangement joins TRBV7-2 to TRBJ2-1; D is ambiguous. With 1 base removed from V and 6 bases from J, the gap between germline ends came to 10 bases. Germline CDR1 SGHTA, CDR2 FQGNSA. The CDR3 length is 14 residues. The CDR3 bases are TGTGCCAGCAGCTTAGTTCTAATAGGCAATGAGCAGTTCTTC. It yields the protein CASSLVLIGNEQFF.

The CDR3 loop reads CASSKAGTERGSFYEQYF. CDR3 in DNA: TGTGCCAGCAGCAAAGCGGGGACAGAGAGGGGGAGTTTCTACGAGCAGTACTTC. V gene TRBV21-1 combines with J gene TRBJ2-7; the D call TRBD1 from the table was never checked on the DNA. TRBV21-1 is noted as a pseudogene. The CDR3 consists of 18 residues.

The chain joins TRBV7-2 to TRBJ2-5, with D unresolved. In germline, CDR1 is SGHTA, CDR2 FQGNSA. Trimming stripped 3 bases from V and 2 bases from J, with 13 bases between. This CDR3 is built from 15 residues. The CDR3 region has the DNA TGTGCCAGCAGCTTTGTAACGGGCATACAAGAGACCCAGTACTTC. Encoded protein: CASSFVTGIQETQYF.

The chain is built from TRBV12-2 and TRBJ2-2. TRBV12-2 is flagged as a pseudogene. The CDR3 is 19 residues long. The CDR3 DNA sequence: TGTGCAAGTCGCTTAGGGGATCCTCGGGGCTCTCGGTACACCGGGGAGCTGTTTTTT. Translating it yields CASRLGDPRGSRYTGELFF.

The chain is built from TRBV5-1 and TRBJ2-1; D may be TRBD1 (6 bases). CDR1 is SGHRS, CDR2 YFSETQ, per germline. V was trimmed by 7 bases and J by 3 bases, leaving 14 bases between them. The length of the CDR3 is 14 residues. CDR3 DNA: TGCGCCAGCCAGCAAGGACAGAACTACAATGAGCAGTTCTTC. Protein: CASQQGQNYNEQFF.

The V gene is TRBV6-1, the J gene TRBJ2-7, with D perhaps matching TRBD2 (6 bases). The germline V gene has CDR1 MNHNS and CDR2 SASEGT. The CDR3 is made up of 15 amino acids. V dropped 2 bases and J dropped 2 bases, with 13 bases sitting between them. The CDR3 loop reads CASSEIVGTPYEQYF. CDR3 DNA sequence: TGTGCCAGCAGTGAAATCGTGGGGACTCCCTACGAGCAGTACTTC.